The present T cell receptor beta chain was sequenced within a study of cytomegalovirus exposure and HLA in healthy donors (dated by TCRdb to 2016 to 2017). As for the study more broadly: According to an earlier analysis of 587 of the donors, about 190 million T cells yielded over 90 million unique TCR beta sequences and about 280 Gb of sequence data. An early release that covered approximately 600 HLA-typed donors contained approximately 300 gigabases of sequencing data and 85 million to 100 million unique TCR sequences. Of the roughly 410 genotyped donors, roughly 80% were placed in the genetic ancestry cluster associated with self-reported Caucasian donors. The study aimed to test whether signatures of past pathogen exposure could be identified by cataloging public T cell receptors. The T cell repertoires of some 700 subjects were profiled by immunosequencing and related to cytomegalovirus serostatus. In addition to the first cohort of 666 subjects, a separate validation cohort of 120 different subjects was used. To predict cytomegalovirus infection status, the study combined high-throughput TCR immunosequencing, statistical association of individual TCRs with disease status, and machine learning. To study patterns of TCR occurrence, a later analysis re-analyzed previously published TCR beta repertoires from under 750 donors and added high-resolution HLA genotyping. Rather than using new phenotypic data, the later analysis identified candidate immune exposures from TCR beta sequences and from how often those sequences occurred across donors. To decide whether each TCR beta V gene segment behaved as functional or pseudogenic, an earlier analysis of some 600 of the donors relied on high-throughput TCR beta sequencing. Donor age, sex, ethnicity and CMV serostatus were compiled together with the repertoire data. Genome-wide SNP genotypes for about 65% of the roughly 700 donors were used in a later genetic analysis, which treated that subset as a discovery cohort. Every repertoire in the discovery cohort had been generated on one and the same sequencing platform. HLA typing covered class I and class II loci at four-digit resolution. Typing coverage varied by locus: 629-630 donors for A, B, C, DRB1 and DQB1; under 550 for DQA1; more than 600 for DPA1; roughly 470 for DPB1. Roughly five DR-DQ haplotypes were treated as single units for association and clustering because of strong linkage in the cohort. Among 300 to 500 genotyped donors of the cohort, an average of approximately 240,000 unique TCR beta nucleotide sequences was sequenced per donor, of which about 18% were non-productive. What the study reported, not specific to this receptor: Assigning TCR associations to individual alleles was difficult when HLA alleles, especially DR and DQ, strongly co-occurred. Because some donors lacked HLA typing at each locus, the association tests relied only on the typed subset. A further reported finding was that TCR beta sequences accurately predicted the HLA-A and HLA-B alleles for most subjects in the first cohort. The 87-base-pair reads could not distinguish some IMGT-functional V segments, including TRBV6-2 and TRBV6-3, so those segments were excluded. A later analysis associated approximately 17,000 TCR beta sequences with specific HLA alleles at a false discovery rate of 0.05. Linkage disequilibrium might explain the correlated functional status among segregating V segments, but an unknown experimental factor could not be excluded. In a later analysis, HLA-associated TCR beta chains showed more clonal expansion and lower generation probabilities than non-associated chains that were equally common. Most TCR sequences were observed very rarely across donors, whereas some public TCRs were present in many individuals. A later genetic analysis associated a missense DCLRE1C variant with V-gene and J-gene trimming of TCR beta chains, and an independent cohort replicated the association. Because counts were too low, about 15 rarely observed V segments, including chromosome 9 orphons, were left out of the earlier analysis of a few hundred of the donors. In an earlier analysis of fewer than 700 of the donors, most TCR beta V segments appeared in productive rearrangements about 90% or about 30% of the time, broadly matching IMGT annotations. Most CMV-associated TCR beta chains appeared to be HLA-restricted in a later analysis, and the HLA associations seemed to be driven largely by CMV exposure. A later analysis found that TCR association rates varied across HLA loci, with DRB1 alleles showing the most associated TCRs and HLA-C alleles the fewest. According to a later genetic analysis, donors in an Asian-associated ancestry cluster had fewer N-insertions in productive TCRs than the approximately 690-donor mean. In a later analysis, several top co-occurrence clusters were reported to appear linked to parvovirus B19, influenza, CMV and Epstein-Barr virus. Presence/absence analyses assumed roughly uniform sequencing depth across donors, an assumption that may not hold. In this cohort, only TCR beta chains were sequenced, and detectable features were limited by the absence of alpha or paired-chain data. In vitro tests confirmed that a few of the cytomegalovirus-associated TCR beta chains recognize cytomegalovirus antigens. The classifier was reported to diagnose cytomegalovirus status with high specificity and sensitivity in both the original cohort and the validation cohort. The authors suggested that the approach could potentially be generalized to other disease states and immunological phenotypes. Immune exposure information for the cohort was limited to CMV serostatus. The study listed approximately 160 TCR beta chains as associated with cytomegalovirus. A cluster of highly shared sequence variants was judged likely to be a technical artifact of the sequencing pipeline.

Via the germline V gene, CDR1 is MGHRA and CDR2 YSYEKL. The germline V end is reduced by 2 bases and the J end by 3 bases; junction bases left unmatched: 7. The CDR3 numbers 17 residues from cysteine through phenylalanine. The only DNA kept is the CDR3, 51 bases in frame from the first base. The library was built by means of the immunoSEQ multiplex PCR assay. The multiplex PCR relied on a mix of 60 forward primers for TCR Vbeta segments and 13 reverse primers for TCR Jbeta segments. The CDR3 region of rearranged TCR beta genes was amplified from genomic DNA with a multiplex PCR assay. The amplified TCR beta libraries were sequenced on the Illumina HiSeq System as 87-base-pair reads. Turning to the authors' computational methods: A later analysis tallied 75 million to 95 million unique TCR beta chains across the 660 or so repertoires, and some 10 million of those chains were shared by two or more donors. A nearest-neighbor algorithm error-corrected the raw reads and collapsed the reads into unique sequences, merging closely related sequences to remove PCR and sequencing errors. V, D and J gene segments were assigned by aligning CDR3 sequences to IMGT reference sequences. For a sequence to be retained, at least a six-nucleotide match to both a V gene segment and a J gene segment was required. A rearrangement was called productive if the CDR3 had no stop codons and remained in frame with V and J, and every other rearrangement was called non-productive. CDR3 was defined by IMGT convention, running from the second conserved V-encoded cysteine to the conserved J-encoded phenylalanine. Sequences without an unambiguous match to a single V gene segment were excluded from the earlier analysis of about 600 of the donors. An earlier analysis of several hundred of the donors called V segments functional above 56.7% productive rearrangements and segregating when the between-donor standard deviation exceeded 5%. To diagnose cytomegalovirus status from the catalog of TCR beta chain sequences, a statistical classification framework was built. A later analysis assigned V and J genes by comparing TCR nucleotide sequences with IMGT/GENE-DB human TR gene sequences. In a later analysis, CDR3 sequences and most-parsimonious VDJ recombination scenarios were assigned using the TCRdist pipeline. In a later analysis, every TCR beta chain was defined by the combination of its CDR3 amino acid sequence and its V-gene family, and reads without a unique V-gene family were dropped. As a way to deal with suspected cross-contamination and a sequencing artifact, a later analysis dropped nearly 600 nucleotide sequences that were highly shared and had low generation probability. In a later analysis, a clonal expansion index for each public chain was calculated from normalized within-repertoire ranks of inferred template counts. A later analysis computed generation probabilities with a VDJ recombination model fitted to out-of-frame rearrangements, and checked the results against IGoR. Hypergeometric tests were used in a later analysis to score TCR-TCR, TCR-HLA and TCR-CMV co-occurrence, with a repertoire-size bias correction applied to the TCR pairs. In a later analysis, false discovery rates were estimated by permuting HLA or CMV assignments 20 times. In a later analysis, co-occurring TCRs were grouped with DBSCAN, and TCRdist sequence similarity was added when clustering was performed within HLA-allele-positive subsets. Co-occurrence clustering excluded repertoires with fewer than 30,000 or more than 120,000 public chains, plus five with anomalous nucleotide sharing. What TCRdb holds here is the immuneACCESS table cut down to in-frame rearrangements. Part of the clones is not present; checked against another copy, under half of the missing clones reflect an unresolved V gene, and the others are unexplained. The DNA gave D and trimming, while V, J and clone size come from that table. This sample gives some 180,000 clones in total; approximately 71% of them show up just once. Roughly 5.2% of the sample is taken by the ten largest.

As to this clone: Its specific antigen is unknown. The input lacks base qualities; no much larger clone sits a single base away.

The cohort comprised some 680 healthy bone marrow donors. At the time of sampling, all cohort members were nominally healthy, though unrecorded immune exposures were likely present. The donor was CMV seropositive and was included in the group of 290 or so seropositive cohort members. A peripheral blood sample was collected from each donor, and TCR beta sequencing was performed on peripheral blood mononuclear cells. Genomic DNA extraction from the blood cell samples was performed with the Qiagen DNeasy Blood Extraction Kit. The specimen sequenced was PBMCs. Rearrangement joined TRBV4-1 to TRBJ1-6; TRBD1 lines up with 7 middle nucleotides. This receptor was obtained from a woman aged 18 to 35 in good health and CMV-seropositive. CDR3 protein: CASSQNRDSLYNSPLHF. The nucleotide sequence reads TGCGCCAGCAGCCAAAATAGGGACAGCCTCTATAATTCACCCCTCCACTTT.